The present T cell receptor (beta chain) was sequenced within a study of shared clonotypes between healthy human individuals. Overall study results and limits: Expectations were that clonotype sharing among donors would be affected by sequencing depth. Compared with memory subsets, naive subsets generally had larger estimated richness.

The V and J ends lost 8 bases and 5 bases respectively, with 9 bases between them. Looked up from germline, CDR1 is MRHNA and CDR2 is SNTAGT. The CDR3 runs to 12 residues. The assay ran at deep level. TCRdb keeps only in-frame clones here, not all; method: immunoSEQ multiplex PCR. The repertoire holds about 1,800,000 clones, with 85% to 95% as singletons. Naive CD8 cells lacked CD45RO and underwent positive selection for CCR7, leaving out terminally differentiated effector memory CD45RA+ cells. Worth noting for this clone: Its antigen is not identified.

The rearrangement uses TRBV6-4 and TRBJ1-4; a possible D gene is TRBD1 (6 bases). The sequenced sample consisted of naive CD8+ T cells sorted from blood. The sequence came from a man younger than 30 in good health. The CDR3 is CASSGQNEKLFF. The CDR3 DNA is TGTGCCAGCTCTGGACAGAATGAAAAACTGTTTTTT.